This entry lists 11 T cell receptor beta chains sequenced from one sample in a study of shared clonotypes between healthy human individuals. TCRdb keeps only in-frame clones here, not all; method: immunoSEQ multiplex PCR. The sample lists 980,000 or so clones, approximately 76% occurring once. Sequencing input: memory CD4+ T cells sorted from blood. Subset of the sample: CD45RA-negative fraction. The receptors originated from a man aged 18 to 30 in good health.

This clone occurred once. The same CDR3 arises from other DNA sequences in this sample as well. The chain joins TRBV6-1 to TRBJ1-2; 9 positions match TRBD1. J lost 2 bases, V lost 5 bases, and 3 bases had no gene match. The CDR3 runs 14 residues. Germline V gene data show CDR1 as MNHNS and CDR2 as SASEGT. CDR3 sequence (DNA): TGTGCCAGCAGTCCTGGACAGGGGAACTATGGCTACACCTTC. Translation: CASSPGQGNYGYTF.

The V gene is TRBV6-5, the J gene TRBJ1-4, with 8 bases fitting TRBD1. V dropped 6 bases and J dropped 8; count of bases not matched to a gene: 8. Germline-derived CDR1 and CDR2 are MNHEY and SVGAGI. The CDR3 loop spans 14 amino acids. The CDR3 loop reads CASSSGQGREKLFF. Here the CDR3 DNA reads TGTGCCAGCAGCTCCGGACAGGGAAGGGAAAAACTGTTTTTT.

The chain combines TRBV11-2 with TRBJ1-2; D is ambiguous. Germline CDR1 SGHAT, CDR2 FQNNGV. V was trimmed by 1 base and J by 6 bases, leaving 15 bases between them. This CDR3 region has 15 residues. CDR3 residues: CASSLGRSMSDGYTF. The DNA of the CDR3 is TGTGCCAGCAGCTTAGGGCGGAGTATGTCAGATGGCTACACCTTC. The full variable domain, in which reference TRBV11-2 and TRBJ1-2 provide the parts outside the CDR3, is EAGVAQSPRYKIIEKRQSVAFWCNPISGHATLYWYQQILGQGPKLLIQFQNNGVVDDSQLPKDRFSAERLKGVDSTLKIQPAKLEDSAVYLCASSLGRSMSDGYTFGSGTRLTVV.

The J gene is TRBJ2-6, the V gene TRBV7-6, with D hard to call. This CDR3 region has 16 residues. Between the trimmed V and J ends, which lost 2 bases and 2 bases, there was a span of 10 bases. Germline CDR1 SGHVS, CDR2 FNYEAQ. DNA for the CDR3: TGTGCCAGCAGCTTAACCGAGGTCCCTGGGGCCAACGTCCTGACTTTC. It translates to CASSLTEVPGANVLTF.

As concerns this clone: This may be a read error: a much more frequent sequence differs by one nucleotide. The J gene is TRBJ2-3, the V gene TRBV9, with D possibly TRBD2 on 5 matching bases. CDR1 SGDLS and CDR2 YYNGEE come from the germline V gene. The CDR3 is 14 residues long. V lost 0 bases, J lost 3 bases, and 8 bases lay in between. The CDR3 DNA reads as TGTGCCAGCAGCGTAGGGGAGCCTACAGATACGCAGTATTTT. This translates into CASSVGEPTDTQYF.

Many counts were recorded for this clone. This chain uses TRBV18 with TRBJ2-5; 9 bases align to TRBD2. Germline CDR1 KGHSH, CDR2 LQKENI. The V and J ends lost 0 bases and 5 bases, in that order; junction bases with no gene match: 4. CDR3 length equals 15 residues. Here the CDR3 reads CASSPPSGSKETQYF. The CDR3 nucleotides are TGTGCCAGCTCACCACCTAGCGGGAGTAAGGAGACCCAGTACTTC.

This chain joins TRBV18 and TRBJ1-5; a weak D match, TRBD1 (6 bases). Germline-derived CDR1 and CDR2 are KGHSH and LQKENI. V lost 3 bases and J lost 2, with 11 bases in between. This CDR3 contains 15 residues. The CDR3 here is CASSPRWTGNQPQHF. In nucleotides, the CDR3 is TGTGCCAGCTCACCGCGGTGGACAGGCAATCAGCCCCAGCATTTT.

The chain joins TRBV11-2 to TRBJ2-7, with D unresolved. The CDR3 is 15 amino acids. Per the germline V gene, CDR1 is SGHAT and CDR2 is FQNNGV. V lost 1 base and J 9 bases, leaving 19 bases between the germline ends. As DNA, the CDR3 is TGTGCCAGCAGCTTAGTATCGAAGGCCGGCGGCGGGCAGTACTTC. As protein: CASSLVSKAGGGQYF.

This clone was counted between two and nine times. The CDR3 spells CASSLAAGSGETQYF. The CDR3 DNA follows: TGTGCCAGCAGCTTAGCGGCGGGATCGGGAGAGACCCAGTACTTC. V is TRBV7-9 and J is TRBJ2-5; D is perhaps TRBD2 (6 bases). The CDR3 runs to 15 residues. Germline V gives CDR1 SEHNR, CDR2 FQNEAQ (reference sequence). Trimming stripped 0 bases from V and 4 bases from J, with 12 bases between.

This clone was seen once. V and J are TRBV27 and TRBJ2-2; 8 bases agree with TRBD2. Germline values: CDR1 MNHEY, CDR2 SMNVEV (reference sequence). The CDR3 length is 16 residues. V lost 2 bases and J lost 7; bases outside the gene matches: 9. The CDR3, as DNA: TGTGCCAGCAGTTTAGGCGGGAGGACCATTCTCGGGGAGCTGTTTTTT. This encodes CASSLGGRTILGELFF.

The chain has TRBV19 and TRBJ2-7, with 9 bases lining up with TRBD2. The germline CDR1 and CDR2 sequences are LNHDA and SQIVND (reference sequence). V lost 9 bases to trimming and J lost 5 bases; unmatched junction nucleotides: 8. CDR3 length: 13 residues. CDR3 sequence reads: CASGRGGQDEQYF. The CDR3 coding sequence is TGTGCCAGCGGGCGGGGGGGCCAGGACGAGCAGTACTTC.